A selection of T cell receptor beta chains follows, all from one sample in a study of technical replicates of blood from several donors. Clones were read by immunoSEQ multiplex PCR, and TCRdb kept only the in-frame ones, dropping some. The sample has approximately 70,000 clones, approximately 97% seen once. Specimen: T cells isolated from PBMCs. These receptors all stem from a human donor in good health. Each CDR3 is given with its conserved first and last residue. The D gene is left open where the match is weak. Not all rows give a size; the values are once, few, many and, for expanded clones, a class.

D,V,size,J,length,DNA,CDR3
NA,TRBV6-5,NA,TRBJ1-1,15,TGTGCCAGCAGTTACGATCAGGGTCGGAACACTGAAGCTTTCTTT,CASSYDQGRNTEAFF
NA,TRBV5-1,NA,TRBJ2-2,15,TGCGCCAGCAGCTTGGAGACAGCGAACACCGGGGAGCTGTTTTTT,CASSLETANTGELFF
TRBD1,TRBV5-1,NA,TRBJ2-7,14,TGCGCCAGCAGCTTGGGGGGACAGTCCTACGAGCAGTACTTC,CASSLGGQSYEQYF
TRBD2,TRBV29-1,NA,TRBJ2-2,16,TGCAGCGTTGAAGACTACCGGGGGGTAACCACCGGGGAGCTGTTTTTT,CSVEDYRGVTTGELFF
NA,TRBV10-2,NA,TRBJ1-1,15,TGCGCCAGCAGTTGGGAGGCGACGAAGGTGGGTGAAGCTTTCTTT,CASSWEATKVGEAFF
NA,TRBV19,NA,TRBJ2-2,15,TGTGCCAGCTCTAGAGGGCAGTATAGCACCGGGGAGCTGTTTTTT,CASSRGQYSTGELFF
NA,TRBV19,NA,TRBJ2-7,14,TGTGCCAGTAGCCCAGGGGTCTCGGGCTACGAGCAGTACTTC,CASSPGVSGYEQYF
NA,TRBV9,NA,TRBJ1-1,16,TGTGCCAGCAGCGTACTCCCCACTCTCGGAGGGTCGGTAGCTTTCTTT,CASSVLPTLGGSVAFF
NA,TRBV5-1,NA,TRBJ2-6,18,TGCGCCAGCAGCTTGGATTCGCGAGTAGTCTCTGGGGCCAACGTCCTGACTTTC,CASSLDSRVVSGANVLTF
NA,TRBV5-1,once,TRBJ1-5,13,TGCGCCAGCACCTGGGGCAGCAATCAGCCCCAGCATTTT,CASTWGSNQPQHF
NA,TRBV7-9,NA,TRBJ1-2,12,TGTGCCAGCAGCCCTCTTGACTATGGCTACACCTTC,CASSPLDYGYTF
NA,TRBV4-2,NA,TRBJ2-1,15,TGTGCCAGCAGCCAAGATCGGGGCAGGGGAGATGAGCAGTTCTTC,CASSQDRGRGDEQFF
TRBD2,TRBV7-8,NA,TRBJ2-2,18,TGTGCCAGCAGCTTAGTCGGCGGGGGGCCCCTGGGTGACGGGGAGCTGTTTTTT,CASSLVGGGPLGDGELFF
NA,TRBV7-3,NA,TRBJ1-1,17,TGTGCCAGCAGCCCCGGACAGAGATCCCTACCTCCCCCTGAAGCTTTCTTT,CASSPGQRSLPPPEAFF
TRBD1,TRBV30,NA,TRBJ1-6,13,TGTGCCTGGAGTGCAACAGGGGGTTCACCCCTCCACTTT,CAWSATGGSPLHF
NA,TRBV2,NA,TRBJ2-2,13,TGTGCCAGGACTAGATTGAACACCGGGGAGCTGTTTTTT,CARTRLNTGELFF
NA,TRBV30,NA,TRBJ1-2,11,TGTGCCTGGAGTGCAAATTATGGCTACACCTTC,CAWSANYGYTF
TRBD1,TRBV30,NA,TRBJ2-7,13,TGTGCCTGGAGCCGGGACAGTCACTACGAGCAGTACTTC,CAWSRDSHYEQYF
NA,TRBV6-1,NA,TRBJ1-5,15,TGTGCCAGCAGTGAAGGGGTGGGGGGAAACCAGCCCCAGCATTTT,CASSEGVGGNQPQHF
NA,TRBV27,NA,TRBJ2-7,11,TGTGCCAGCAGCTGGGGGGACGAGCAGTACTTC,CASSWGDEQYF
NA,TRBV9,NA,TRBJ2-7,17,TGTGCCAGCAGCGTAGAACGCAGACAAGGTGGTTTCCACGAGCAGTACTTC,CASSVERRQGGFHEQYF
TRBD1,TRBV19,NA,TRBJ1-5,15,TGTGCCAGTAGTACGGGGACAGGGAAAAATCAGCCCCAGCATTTT,CASSTGTGKNQPQHF
TRBD1,TRBV12-5,NA,TRBJ1-1,12,TGTGCTAGTGGCAGACAGGGCTCTGAAGCTTTCTTT,CASGRQGSEAFF
TRBD2,TRBV4-1,NA,TRBJ2-3,18,TGCGCCAGCAGCCAAGGCCGCATTAGCGGGTTTAGCACAGATACGCAGTATTTT,CASSQGRISGFSTDTQYF
NA,TRBV7-2,NA,TRBJ1-2,15,TGTGCCAGCAGCTTCAGGGTGCGGGGAGAATATGGCTACACCTTC,CASSFRVRGEYGYTF
NA,TRBV28,NA,TRBJ2-3,11,TGTGCCAGCAGTCACACAGATACGCAGTATTTT,CASSHTDTQYF
NA,TRBV6-1,once,TRBJ1-5,13,TGTGCCAGCAGGAGGGAATCCAATCAGCCCCAGCATTTT,CASRRESNQPQHF
TRBD1,TRBV7-9,NA,TRBJ2-4,16,TGTGCCAGCAGCAAGCCGACAGGGGCTGTGGGAAACATTCAGTACTTC,CASSKPTGAVGNIQYF
NA,TRBV5-1,NA,TRBJ1-1,14,TGCGCCAGCAGCGCGCGACAGGACAACACTGAAGCTTTCTTT,CASSARQDNTEAFF
NA,TRBV5-4,NA,TRBJ2-5,13,TGTGCCAGCAGCTTGGGTAGAAAAGAGACCCAGTACTTC,CASSLGRKETQYF